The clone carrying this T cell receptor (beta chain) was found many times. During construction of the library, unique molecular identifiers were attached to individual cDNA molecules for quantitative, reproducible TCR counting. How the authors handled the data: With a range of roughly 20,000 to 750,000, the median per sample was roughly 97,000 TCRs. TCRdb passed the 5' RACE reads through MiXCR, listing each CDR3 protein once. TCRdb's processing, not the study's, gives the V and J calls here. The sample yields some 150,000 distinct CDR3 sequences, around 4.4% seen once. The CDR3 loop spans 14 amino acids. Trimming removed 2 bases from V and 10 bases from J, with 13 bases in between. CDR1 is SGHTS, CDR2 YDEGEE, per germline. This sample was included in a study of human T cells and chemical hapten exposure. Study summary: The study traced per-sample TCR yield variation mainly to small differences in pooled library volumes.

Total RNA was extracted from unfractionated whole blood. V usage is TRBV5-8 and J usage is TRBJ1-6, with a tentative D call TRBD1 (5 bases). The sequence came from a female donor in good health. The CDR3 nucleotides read TGTGCCAGCAGCTTCCGGCAGGGCGACTCACCCCTCCACTTT. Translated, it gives CASSFRQGDSPLHF.